This T cell receptor (beta chain) was profiled in a study of blood T cell repertoires in COVID-19. Study context: Collection of acute and convalescent COVID-19 samples took place in the United States, Italy and Spain. In each case, the material was cDNA or gDNA derived from T cells, B-cell-depleted T cells, or PBMCs.

Original methodology: Amplification from reference gene primers served as the basis for estimated nucleated cell counts. The repertoire was sequenced with immunoSEQ multiplex PCR; TCRdb's copy has only in-frame clones and lacks some. V and J calls and clone size are as listed in that table; D and trimming were resolved from the DNA. The sample includes more than 150,000 clones, around 80% of them seen just once. The sample taken for sequencing was peripheral blood. The source is a woman between 55 and 75 years old with acute or convalescent COVID-19.

DNA of the CDR3: TGCAGCGTTGAAGGGGGTGACTCTGGACTACCGAATGAGCAGTTCTTC. This sequence encodes CSVEGGDSGLPNEQFF. The genes are TRBV29-1 and TRBJ2-1; weak D call: TRBD2 (6 bases). The V gene lost 1 base and the J gene lost 7 bases, with 20 bases spanning the gap. Per the germline V gene, CDR1 is SQVTM and CDR2 is ANQGSEA. The length of the CDR3 is 16 residues.